This is a list of T cell receptor beta chains from one sample in a study of response to subunit inactivated influenza vaccine. TCRdb reprocessed the RT-PCR reads via MiXCR and lists one record per CDR3 protein. The sample has about 180,000 distinct CDR3 sequences, around 9.2% seen once. The material was non-naive T cells sorted from PBMCs, obtained on the day of vaccination. All receptors derive from a man aged 50 to 60 who received an inactivated influenza vaccine. CDR3s include the opening cysteine and the closing phenylalanine or tryptophan. The order of the fields is J gene, V gene, D gene, clone size, CDR3 length, CDR3 protein, CDR3 DNA. The D gene is left open where the match is weak. Clone size is not always given. Where it is, it says once, few, many or a class for expanded clones.

>TRBJ2-6|TRBV11-2|NA|few|18
CASSREWGTSSGANVLTF
TGTGCCAGCAGCAGAGAGTGGGGAACTAGCTCTGGGGCCAACGTCCTGACTTTC
>TRBJ2-3|TRBV11-3|TRBD2|NA|17
CASSRRTSAQSTDTQYF
TGTGCCAGCAGCCGCAGGACTAGCGCGCAGAGCACAGATACGCAGTATTTT
>TRBJ2-7|TRBV20-1|NA|NA|15
CSARAPGQKTYEQYF
TGCAGTGCTAGAGCCCCGGGACAAAAGACCTACGAGCAGTACTTC
>TRBJ2-7|TRBV12-3/TRBV12-4|TRBD2|NA|18
CASSEGPGLAGEDYEQYF
TGTGCCAGCAGTGAAGGACCGGGACTAGCGGGAGAGGACTACGAGCAGTACTTC
>TRBJ2-5|TRBV7-6|TRBD2|NA|14
CASSLPTSPKTQYF
TGTGCCAGCAGCTTACCGACTAGCCCAAAGACCCAGTACTTC
>TRBJ2-2|TRBV7-3|NA|many|13
CASSRGVTGELFF
TGTGCCAGCAGCCGTGGGGTGACGGGGGAGCTGTTTTTT
>TRBJ1-1|TRBV20-1|NA|NA|16
CSASGGTRGAGTEAFF
TGCAGTGCTAGTGGGGGGACAAGGGGCGCGGGAACTGAAGCTTTCTTT
>TRBJ1-6|TRBV27|NA|few|12
CASRQANSPLHF
TGTGCCAGCAGACAGGCGAATTCACCCCTCCACTTT
>TRBJ2-1|TRBV5-8|NA|few|14
CASSSVVGRNEQFF
TGTGCCAGCAGCTCGGTAGTTGGACGTAATGAGCAGTTCTTC
>TRBJ2-3|TRBV7-2|TRBD2|many|15
CASSPETSGGAAQYF
TGTGCCAGCAGCCCCGAGACTAGCGGGGGGGCCGCGCAGTATTTT
>TRBJ2-7|TRBV4-3|NA|few|15
CASSLQYGPSYEQYF
TGCGCCAGCAGCCTCCAGTACGGGCCCTCCTACGAGCAGTACTTC
>TRBJ2-2|TRBV6-2/TRBV6-3|NA|NA|14
CASSYNPDTGELFF
TGTGCCAGCAGTTACAACCCAGACACCGGGGAGCTGTTTTTT
>TRBJ2-3|TRBV28|TRBD2|NA|16
CASSLVSQRDTDTQYF
TGTGCCAGCAGTTTAGTAAGCCAGCGGGACACAGATACGCAGTATTTT
>TRBJ2-5|TRBV29-1|NA|NA|12
CSVGQGGETQYF
TGCAGCGTTGGGCAGGGGGGAGAGACCCAGTACTTC
>TRBJ2-5|TRBV7-2|NA|few|14
CASSLFGGQETQYF
TGTGCCAGCAGCTTATTCGGCGGTCAAGAGACCCAGTACTTC
>TRBJ1-2|TRBV12-3/TRBV12-4|NA|NA|13
CASSYQLGEGYTF
TGTGCCAGCAGTTATCAATTGGGGGAAGGCTACACCTTC
>TRBJ2-5|TRBV2|TRBD2|few|16
CASSQGLAGSGGTQYF
TGTGCCAGCAGCCAGGGACTAGCGGGATCGGGGGGGACCCAGTACTTC